These 11 T cell receptor beta chains were sequenced from one sample in a study of blood T cell repertoires in COVID-19. Method: immunoSEQ multiplex PCR; TCRdb's copy keeps in-frame clones and lacks some. The sample includes approximately 140,000 clones, roughly four fifths seen only once; the top ten take about 15%. The sequencing sample was made of peripheral blood. The receptors shown here come from a human donor with acute or convalescent COVID-19. The donor label of this sample is uncertain.

V is TRBV29-1 and J is TRBJ1-3; no definite D call. The germline CDR1 and CDR2 sequences are SQVTM and ANQGSEA. The CDR3 runs 13 residues. The ends were cut back, 6 bases at V and 2 bases at J, with 11 bases in the middle. The CDR3 is CSVSGTAGNTIYF. DNA for the CDR3: TGCAGCGTAAGTGGTACAGCTGGAAACACCATATATTTT. The full variable domain, completed using reference TRBV29-1 and TRBJ1-3, is SAVISQKPSRDICQRGTSLTIQCQVDSQVTMMFWYRQQPGQSLTLIATANQGSEATYESGFVIDKFPISRPNLTFSTLTVSNMSPEDSSIYLCSVSGTAGNTIYFGEGSWLTVV.

The chain couples TRBV5-1 to TRBJ1-1, with D possibly matching TRBD1 (6 bases). This CDR3 is built from 15 residues. Germline V CDR1 and CDR2: SGHRS, YFSETQ. Trimming shortened V by 0 bases and J by 4 bases, and 13 bases separated the two germline ends. The CDR3 protein is CASSLEGGRGTEAFF. The CDR3 coding sequence is TGCGCCAGCAGCTTGGAGGGGGGGCGAGGCACTGAAGCTTTCTTT.

The gene calls are TRBV18 and TRBJ2-7, with a possible D match to TRBD1 (6 bases). The CDR3 is 12 amino acids. Trimming pared 3 bases from V and 4 bases from J, leaving 7 bases between. Per germline, CDR1 KGHSH and CDR2 LQKENI. The CDR3 region has the DNA TGTGCCAGCTCACCCGACAGGTACGAGCAGTACTTC. It yields the protein CASSPDRYEQYF.

V usage is TRBV7-9 and J usage is TRBJ1-5, with 7 nucleotides matching TRBD1. The germline gives CDR1 SEHNR, CDR2 FQNEAQ (reference sequence). This CDR3 has 15 amino acids. J lost 0 bases, V lost 5 bases, and 4 bases had no gene match. The CDR3: CASSAGQDSNQPQHF. The CDR3, as DNA: TGTGCCAGCAGCGCTGGACAGGATAGCAATCAGCCCCAGCATTTT. Full variable domain (remainder filled in from reference TRBV7-9 and TRBJ1-5): DTGVSQNPRHKITKRGQNVTFRCDPISEHNRLYWYRQTLGQGPEFLTYFQNEAQLEKSRLLSDRFSAERPKGSFSTLEIQRTEQGDSAMYLCASSAGQDSNQPQHFGDGTRLSIL.

The rearrangement uses TRBV10-3 and TRBJ2-2; TRBD2 might be the D (5 bases). V was cut by 7 bases and J by 1 base, with 10 bases left in between. Germline lookup yields CDR1 ENHRY and CDR2 SYGVKD. This CDR3 region has 14 residues. In DNA form, the CDR3 reads TGTGCCATCACTGGAGGCCTGAACACCGGGGAGCTGTTTTTT. Protein product: CAITGGLNTGELFF.

The CDR3 bases are TGTGCCAGCAGTTACTCGTACAGGGGGAAAGGCTACACCTTC. It yields the protein CASSYSYRGKGYTF. J is TRBJ1-2 and V is TRBV6-5; 8 nucleotides match TRBD1. In germline, CDR1 is MNHEY, CDR2 SVGAGI. The CDR3 has 14 residues. V was clipped by 0 bases and J by 8 bases; unmatched bases: 5.

A note on this clone: At the DNA level, this CDR3 is encoded by other sequences in the same sample as well. This chain joins TRBV2 and TRBJ1-6, with 8 bases fitting TRBD1. V shed 7 bases, J shed 7 bases, and the junction held 6 bases outside the gene matches. The germline CDR1 and CDR2 sequences are SNHLY and FYNNEI. The CDR3 consists of 14 residues. The CDR3: CASNLDRANSPLHF. As DNA, the CDR3 is TGTGCCAGCAATTTGGACAGGGCAAATTCACCCCTCCACTTT.

This chain links TRBV6-4 with TRBJ2-1, with D possibly TRBD2 on 5 matching bases. There are 14 residues in the CDR3. The germline gives CDR1 MRHNA, CDR2 SNTAGT. V was pared by 6 bases and J by 7 bases, with 16 bases between. The CDR3, as DNA: TGTGCCAGCAGCTTCGATTACACGGGGAATGAGCAGTTCTTC. Protein: CASSFDYTGNEQFF.

The V call is TRBV12-3 or TRBV12-4, the J call TRBJ1-1, with D uncertain. V lost 1 base, J lost 8 bases, and 11 bases lay in between. The CDR3 length is 13 residues. The CDR3 sequence: CASSLGGRLEAFF. The CDR3 nucleotides read TGTGCCAGCAGTTTAGGTGGGAGGCTCGAAGCTTTCTTT.

The chain has TRBV6-5 and TRBJ1-6; 10 bases agree with TRBD1. CDR3 size: 13 residues. CDR1 is MNHEY and CDR2 is SVGAGI in the germline V gene. The V gene end was trimmed by 9 bases and the J gene end by 10 bases; junction bases not matched to a gene: 6. The CDR3 is CASRTGGWSPLHF. The CDR3 nucleotides read TGTGCCAGTAGGACAGGGGGTTGGTCACCCCTCCACTTT.

This CDR3 is CASSTPKGQGSRYTF. The DNA for the CDR3 is TGTGCCAGCAGCACGCCTAAGGGACAGGGATCGCGCTACACCTTC. The V gene is TRBV6-5, the J gene TRBJ1-2; 9 bases align to TRBD1. V lost 6 bases and J lost 9; bases outside the gene matches: 14. The length of the CDR3 is 15 residues. The germline V gene has CDR1 MNHEY and CDR2 SVGAGI.